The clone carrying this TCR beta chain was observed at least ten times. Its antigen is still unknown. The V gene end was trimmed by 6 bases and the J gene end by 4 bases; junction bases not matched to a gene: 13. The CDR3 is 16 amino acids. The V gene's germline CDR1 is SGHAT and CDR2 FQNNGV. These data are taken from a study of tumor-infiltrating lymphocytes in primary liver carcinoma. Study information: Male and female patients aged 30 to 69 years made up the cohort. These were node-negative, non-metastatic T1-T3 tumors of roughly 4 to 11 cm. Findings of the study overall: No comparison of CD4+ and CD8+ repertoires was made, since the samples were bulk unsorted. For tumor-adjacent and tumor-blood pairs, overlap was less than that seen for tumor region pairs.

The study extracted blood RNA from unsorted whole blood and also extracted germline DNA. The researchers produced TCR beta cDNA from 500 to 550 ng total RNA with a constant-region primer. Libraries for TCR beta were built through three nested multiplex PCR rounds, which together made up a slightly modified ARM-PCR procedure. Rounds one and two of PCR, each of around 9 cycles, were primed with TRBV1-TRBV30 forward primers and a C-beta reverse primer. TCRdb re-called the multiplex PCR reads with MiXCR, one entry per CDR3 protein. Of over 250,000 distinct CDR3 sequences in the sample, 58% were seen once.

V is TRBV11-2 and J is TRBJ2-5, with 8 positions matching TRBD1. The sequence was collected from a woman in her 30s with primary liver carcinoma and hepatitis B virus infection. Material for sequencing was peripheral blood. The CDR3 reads CASRPITGGLGETQYF. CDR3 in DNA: TGTGCCAGCAGACCTATAACAGGGGGGCTCGGAGAGACCCAGTACTTC.